This T cell receptor beta chain was retrieved from a study of T cell clonotyping in hematopoietic cell transplantation. Study-level information: Cytoreduction preceded collection of pretransplant recipient samples. Study-level points and caveats: Recipient TCR diversity dropped after transplant; expanded clonotypes rose from day 30 to 180.

V shed 5 bases, J shed 2 bases, and the junction held 9 bases outside the gene matches. The CDR3 spans 16 residues. Germline CDR1 reads MDHEN; CDR2 reads SYDVKM. Remarks on this clone: The antigen remains undetermined.

Time point: recipient sample about 28 days before transplant, after cytoreduction. Method: immunoSEQ multiplex PCR; TCRdb's copy keeps in-frame clones and lacks some. Of approximately 26,000 clones listed, 84% are singletons. The clonotype originates from a woman in her sixties with acute myeloid leukemia. Some clones in this sample may be carry-over from other donors' samples. The material sequenced was peripheral blood mononuclear cells, taken before stem cell transplant. V gene TRBV28 combines with J gene TRBJ1-5, with 7 positions matching TRBD1. CDR3 in amino acids: CASSRPTGVGNQPQHF. In DNA form, the CDR3 reads TGTGCCAGCAGTCGACCCACAGGGGTTGGCAATCAGCCCCAGCATTTT. The complete variable domain, with remaining parts taken from reference TRBV28 and TRBJ1-5, reads DVKVTQSSRYLVKRTGEKVFLECVQDMDHENMFWYRQDPGLGLRLIYFSYDVKMKEKGDIPEGYSVSREKKERFSLILESASTNQTSMYLCASSRPTGVGNQPQHFGDGTRLSIL.